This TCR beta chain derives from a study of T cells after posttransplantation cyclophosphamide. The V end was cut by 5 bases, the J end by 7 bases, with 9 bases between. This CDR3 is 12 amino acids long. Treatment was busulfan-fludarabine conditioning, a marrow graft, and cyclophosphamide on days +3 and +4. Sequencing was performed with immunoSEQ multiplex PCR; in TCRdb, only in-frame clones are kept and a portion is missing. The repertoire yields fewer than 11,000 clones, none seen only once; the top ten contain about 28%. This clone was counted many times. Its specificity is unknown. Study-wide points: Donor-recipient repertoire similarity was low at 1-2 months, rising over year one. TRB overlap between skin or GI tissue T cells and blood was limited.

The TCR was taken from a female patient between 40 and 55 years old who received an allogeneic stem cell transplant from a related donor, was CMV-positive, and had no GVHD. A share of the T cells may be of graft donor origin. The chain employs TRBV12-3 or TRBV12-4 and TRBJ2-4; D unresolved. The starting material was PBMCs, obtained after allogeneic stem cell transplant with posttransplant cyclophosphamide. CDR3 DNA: TGTGCCAGCAGTCCGGAAGGGAACATTCAGTACTTC. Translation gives CASSPEGNIQYF.